The sequence of this TCR beta chain was determined in a study of T cell responses to AZD1222 COVID-19 vaccine. Profiling relied on immunoSEQ multiplex PCR, and the TCRdb table lists in-frame clones only, not all of them. The sample holds 150,000 to 200,000 clones, roughly 90% seen once. This clone was recorded once. Antigen specificity is unknown. The same CDR3 is also encoded by other DNA sequences in this sample. Study results and caveats: Epitopes outside B.1.351 and B.1.1.7 mutated regions reportedly drew nearly half of spike TCRs.

Trimming took 0 bases from V and 2 from J, leaving 4 bases between them. Germline V gene data show CDR1 as SEHNR and CDR2 as FQNEAQ (reference sequence). The CDR3 is 14 residues long. The V gene is TRBV7-9, the J gene TRBJ1-4, with unresolved D. This specimen consisted of peripheral blood, obtained on day 0 of AZD1222 vaccination. This TCR was recovered from an adult in good health. The CDR3 sequence: CASSLAGTNEKLFF. CDR3 nucleotides: TGTGCCAGCAGCTTAGCAGGGACTAATGAAAAACTGTTTTTT.